These 18 T cell receptor beta chains share one sample of origin, sequenced in a study of T cell changes during pregnancy in multiple sclerosis. Measured with immunoSEQ multiplex PCR; TCRdb has only the in-frame clones, and not every one. The table lists approximately 110,000 clones, 80% to 95% of them singletons, with less than 2% in the top ten. This specimen consisted of peripheral blood, obtained in the third trimester of pregnancy. These receptors all come from a female donor with multiple sclerosis, enrolled in a pregnancy study.

The V gene is TRBV9, the J gene TRBJ1-2; D might be TRBD1 (6 bases). The germline V gene has CDR1 SGDLS and CDR2 YYNGEE. The CDR3 is 13 amino acids. V gave up 2 bases and J gave up 2 bases, with 7 bases separating them. The CDR3 sequence: CASSVGTNYGYTF. CDR3 nucleotides: TGTGCCAGCAGCGTCGGGACAAACTATGGCTACACCTTC.

CDR3 residues: CASSLSPGTEAFF. The CDR3 DNA is TGCGCCAGCAGCTTATCTCCGGGAACTGAAGCTTTCTTT. V and J are TRBV5-1 and TRBJ1-1; D is undetermined. The CDR3 contains 13 residues. V was pared by 2 bases and J by 5 bases, with 10 bases between. Per the germline V gene, CDR1 is SGHRS and CDR2 is YFSETQ.

This chain connects TRBV27 to TRBJ1-2; D gene unclear. From germline, CDR1 is MNHEY and CDR2 SMNVEV (reference sequence). The V end was cut by 4 bases, the J end by 0 bases, with 9 bases between. This CDR3 is built from 14 residues. The CDR3 is CASSSRLTNYGYTF. In DNA, the CDR3 is TGTGCCAGCAGTTCTAGGTTGACTAACTATGGCTACACCTTC.

This rearrangement joins TRBV7-2 to TRBJ2-6; weak D call: TRBD2 (6 bases). Per the germline V gene, CDR1 is SGHTA and CDR2 is FQGNSA. The germline V and J ends were trimmed by 2 bases and 3 bases, with 8 bases remaining between them. The CDR3 sequence is 15 residues long. The CDR3 DNA is TGTGCCAGCAGCTTAAGGAGGGTTGGGGCCAACGTCCTGACTTTC. It codes for CASSLRRVGANVLTF.

The chain uses TRBV2 and TRBJ1-2, with a possible D match to TRBD1 (6 bases). The CDR3 is 12 residues long. Germline V gene lookup returns CDR1 SNHLY and CDR2 FYNNEI. V was pared by 11 bases and J by 5 bases, with 15 bases between. CDR3 DNA sequence: TGTGCCGGATCGACAGGCGGGTATGGCTACACCTTC. This translates into CAGSTGGYGYTF. Supplemented by reference TRBV2 and TRBJ1-2, the full variable domain reads EPEVTQTPSHQVTQMGQEVILRCVPISNHLYFYWYRQILGQKVEFLVSFYNNEISEKSEIFDDQFSVERPDGSNFTLKIRSTKLEDSAMYFCAGSTGGYGYTFGSGTRLTVV.

J is TRBJ2-3 and V is TRBV30, with D maybe TRBD2 (5 bases). CDR1 is GTSNPN, CDR2 SVGIG, per germline (reference sequence). This CDR3 spans 15 amino acids. V was pared by 0 bases and J by 3 bases, with 13 bases between. CDR3 in amino acids: CAWSVGLAVTDTQYF. In DNA form, the CDR3 reads TGTGCCTGGAGTGTAGGGCTAGCAGTAACAGATACGCAGTATTTT.

The chain has TRBV18 and TRBJ1-1; 11 bases align to TRBD1. CDR1 and CDR2 from the germline V gene are KGHSH and LQKENI. With V trimmed by 1 base and J by 7 bases, 8 bases remained unmatched. The CDR3 has 16 amino acids. The CDR3 DNA sequence: TGTGCCAGCTCACCACTCCGGGACAGGGGGTCGGGTGAAGCTTTCTTT. Translated, it gives CASSPLRDRGSGEAFF.

The V and J genes are TRBV9 and TRBJ2-3; TRBD2 aligns across 9 bases. Germline loops: CDR1 SGDLS, CDR2 YYNGEE. The V and J ends lost 0 bases and 0 bases, in that order; junction bases with no gene match: 8. The CDR3 totals 18 residues. CDR3 protein: CASSVATAGGLSTDTQYF. CDR3 DNA: TGTGCCAGCAGCGTAGCTACGGCGGGAGGGCTAAGCACAGATACGCAGTATTTT.

This clone turned up a few times. The chain couples TRBV2 to TRBJ1-5; possible D gene TRBD1, 5 bases. Germline CDR1 SNHLY, CDR2 FYNNEI. Trimming pared 4 bases from V and 5 bases from J, leaving 9 bases between. The CDR3 contains 13 residues. The CDR3 is CASSVRGDQPQHF. As DNA, the CDR3 is TGTGCCAGCAGTGTTCGGGGGGATCAGCCCCAGCATTTT.

V and J are TRBV21-1 and TRBJ1-4; the table's D call of TRBD1 was not tested on the DNA. TRBV21-1 is tagged as a pseudogene. The length of the CDR3 is 18 residues. CDR3 loop: CASSKEAPRQSFNEKLFF. The CDR3 coding sequence is TGTGCCAGCAGCAAAGAGGCCCCGCGACAGAGCTTTAATGAAAAACTGTTTTTT.

This chain connects TRBV27 to TRBJ2-1; 8 bases map to TRBD1. The junction had 11 bases not matched to a gene; V was cut back by 5 bases and J by 5 bases. Germline values: CDR1 MNHEY, CDR2 SMNVEV (reference sequence). The CDR3 consists of 16 residues. The chain's CDR3 is CASSALRGPGDNEQFF. CDR3 sequence (DNA): TGTGCCAGCAGTGCCCTCAGGGGGCCGGGAGACAATGAGCAGTTCTTC.

CDR3 sequence: CASMRTSGLSSYNEQFF. The CDR3 region has the DNA TGTGCCAGCATGAGGACTAGCGGGCTTAGCTCCTACAATGAGCAGTTCTTC. The J gene is TRBJ2-1, the V gene TRBV2; 11 bases are shared with TRBD2. The germline V gene encodes CDR1 SNHLY and CDR2 FYNNEI. CDR3 length: 17 amino acids. Trimming took 7 bases from V and 0 from J; bases not matched to a gene: 8.

The rearrangement joins TRBV7-7 to TRBJ2-5, with 7 bases lining up with TRBD2. The CDR3 is 15 residues long. Germline V gene sequence: CDR1 SSHAT, CDR2 FNYEAQ (reference sequence). Trimming at V came to 4 bases and at J to 4 bases, leaving 9 bases not matched to a gene. The CDR3 DNA reads as TGTGCCAGCAGCTCTGCCGGGGCGGGAGTAGAGACCCAGTACTTC. It is translated as CASSSAGAGVETQYF. Full variable domain (remainder filled in from reference TRBV7-7 and TRBJ2-5): GAGVSQSPRYKVTKRGQDVTLRCDPISSHATLYWYQQALGQGPEFLTYFNYEAQPDKSGLPSDRFSAERPEGSISTLTIQRTEQRDSAMYRCASSSAGAGVETQYFGPGTRLLVL.

The rearrangement uses TRBV28 and TRBJ1-2; no clear D gene. V shed 8 bases and J shed 0 bases, with 7 bases lying between them. Per germline, CDR1 MDHEN and CDR2 SYDVKM. The CDR3 is 12 residues long. CDR3: CASARANYGYTF. CDR3 in DNA: TGTGCCAGCGCAAGAGCTAACTATGGCTACACCTTC.

This sequence joins TRBV6-4 and TRBJ2-6; D not resolved. This CDR3 contains 13 residues. Germline lookup yields CDR1 MRHNA and CDR2 SNTAGT. Trimming took off 7 bases at V and 0 bases at J, with 4 bases between the two ends. For the CDR3, the DNA is TGTGCCAGCAAGAGCTCTGGGGCCAACGTCCTGACTTTC. This encodes CASKSSGANVLTF.

CDR3 nucleotides: TGTGCCAGCAGCTTAGAACAGGGGAGGAACAATGAGCAGTTCTTC. It yields the protein CASSLEQGRNNEQFF. The chain has TRBV7-2 and TRBJ2-1, with D possibly matching TRBD1 (7 bases). With 1 base removed from V and 5 bases from J, the gap between germline ends came to 12 bases. Germline V gives CDR1 SGHTA, CDR2 FQGNSA. CDR3 size: 15 residues.

The chain combines TRBV6-5 with TRBJ2-3, with D perhaps matching TRBD2 (7 bases). CDR3 size: 16 residues. V dropped 4 bases and J dropped 4 bases, with 18 bases sitting between them. Germline V gene sequence: CDR1 MNHEY, CDR2 SVGAGI. The CDR3 nucleotides are TGTGCCAGCAGTTCTCTTAGGTTAGGGGGGGCAGATACGCAGTATTTT. Amino acids: CASSSLRLGGADTQYF.

The V gene is TRBV18, the J gene TRBJ1-6; 7 positions agree with TRBD1. Germline V lookup: CDR1 KGHSH, CDR2 LQKENI. The CDR3 covers 18 residues. V gave up 3 bases and J gave up 0 bases; unmatched junction bases: 8. The CDR3 DNA sequence: TGTGCCAGCTCACCGACAGGGACCTCAAGCTCCTATAATTCACCCCTCCACTTT. This translates into CASSPTGTSSSYNSPLHF.